The clone carrying this T cell receptor (beta chain) was seen at least ten times. This record comes from a study of T cells in Graves' hyperthyroidism and ophthalmopathy. The TCR beta CDR3 regions underwent amplification using RNA transcripts as the source. Initially, a first-round RT-PCR of the TCR CDR3 employed the HTBI primer set. TCRdb reprocessed the multiplex PCR reads with MiXCR, giving one entry per CDR3 protein. The data show roughly 500,000 distinct CDR3 sequences, with around 22% seen just once and 11% held by the top ten. This CDR3 is built from 13 residues. Germline CDR1 and CDR2: SQVTM and ANQGSEA. V was trimmed by 4 bases and J by 5 bases, leaving 11 bases between them.

The source is a woman in her twenties or thirties with Graves' ophthalmopathy. The J gene is TRBJ2-2, the V gene TRBV29-1; D perhaps matches TRBD2 (5 bases). The specimen sequenced was blood. Written as DNA, the CDR3 is TGCAGCGTTGTTTCGGGATTAACCGGGGAGCTGTTTTTT. As protein: CSVVSGLTGELFF.